The clone carrying this T cell receptor (beta chain) was recorded many times. Its specificity is unknown. The data were taken from a study of CD8 T cells in ankylosing spondylitis. General study results and limits: Reported data indicate significant enrichment of disease-linked clones within matched ankylosing spondylitis synovial fluid. Ankylosing spondylitis blood seemed to carry a telltale TCR beta motif made of several highly homologous variants.

Via MiXCR, TCRdb re-called the 5' RACE reads, giving one row per CDR3 protein. Of around 40,000 distinct CDR3 sequences listed, around 2.9% are singletons. V lost 4 bases and J lost 1; bases outside the gene matches: 5. Germline V gene lookup returns CDR1 SGDLS and CDR2 YYNGEE. The CDR3 consists of 14 residues. This receptor was identified in a male donor with ankylosing spondylitis or in good health (not recorded which). V and J are TRBV9 and TRBJ2-7, with TRBD2 matching 7 bases. Material for sequencing was blood, either unsorted or a sorted T cell fraction (not recorded which). CDR3 bases: TGTGCCAGCAGCCTTAGCGGGTGGTCCTACGAGCAGTACTTC. Translated, it gives CASSLSGWSYEQYF. Combining the CDR3 with reference TRBV9 and TRBJ2-7 gives the whole variable domain DSGVTQTPKHLITATGQRVTLRCSPRSGDLSVYWYQQSLDQGLQFLIQYYNGEERAKGNILERFSAQQFPDLHSELNLSSLELGDSALYFCASSLSGWSYEQYFGPGTRLTVT.